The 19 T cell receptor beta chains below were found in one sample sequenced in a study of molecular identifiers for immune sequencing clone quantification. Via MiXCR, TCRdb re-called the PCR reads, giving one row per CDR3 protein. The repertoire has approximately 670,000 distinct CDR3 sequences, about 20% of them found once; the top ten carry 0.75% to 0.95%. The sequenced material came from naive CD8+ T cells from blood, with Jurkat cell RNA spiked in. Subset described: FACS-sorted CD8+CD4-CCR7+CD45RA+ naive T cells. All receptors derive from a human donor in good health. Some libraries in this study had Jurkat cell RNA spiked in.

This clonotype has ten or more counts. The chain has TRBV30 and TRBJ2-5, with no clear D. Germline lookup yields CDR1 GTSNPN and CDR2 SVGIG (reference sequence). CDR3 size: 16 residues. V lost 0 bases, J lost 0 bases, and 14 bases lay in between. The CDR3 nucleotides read TGTGCCTGGAGTGTAGGCGTCAGCGTGTACCAAGAGACCCAGTACTTC. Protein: CAWSVGVSVYQETQYF.

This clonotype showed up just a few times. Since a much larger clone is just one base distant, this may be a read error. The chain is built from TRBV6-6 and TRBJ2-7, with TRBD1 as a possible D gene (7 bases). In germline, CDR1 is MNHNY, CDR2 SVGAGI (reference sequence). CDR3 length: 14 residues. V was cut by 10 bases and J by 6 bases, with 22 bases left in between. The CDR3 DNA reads TGTGCCACCCGCCCGGCAGCCCAGGGGGGCGAGCAGTACTTC. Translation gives CATRPAAQGGEQYF.

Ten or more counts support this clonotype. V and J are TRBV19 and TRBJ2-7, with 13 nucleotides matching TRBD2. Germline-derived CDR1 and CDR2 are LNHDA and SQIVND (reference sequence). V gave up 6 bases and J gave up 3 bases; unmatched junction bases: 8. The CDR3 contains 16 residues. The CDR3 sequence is CASSKNGLAGDYEQYF. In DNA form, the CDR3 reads TGTGCCAGTAGCAAAAATGGACTAGCGGGAGACTACGAGCAGTACTTC. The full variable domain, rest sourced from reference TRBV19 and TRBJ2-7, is DGGITQSPKYLFRKEGQNVTLSCEQNLNHDAMYWYRQDPGQGLRLIYYSQIVNDFQKGDIAEGYSVSREKKESFPLTVTSAQKNPTAFYLCASSKNGLAGDYEQYFGPGTRLTVT.

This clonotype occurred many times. CDR3: CASSSSGHRDTEAFF. As DNA, the CDR3 is TGTGCCAGCAGCTCGAGCGGACACAGGGACACTGAAGCTTTCTTT. V usage is TRBV7-6 and J usage is TRBJ1-1; tentatively, D is TRBD1 (6 bases). The CDR3 has 15 amino acids. Per the germline V gene, CDR1 is SGHVS and CDR2 is FNYEAQ. V was cut by 4 bases and J by 3 bases, with 15 bases left in between. The complete variable domain, with remaining parts taken from reference TRBV7-6 and TRBJ1-1, reads GAGVSQSPRYKVTKRGQDVALRCDPISGHVSLYWYRQALGQGPEFLTYFNYEAQQDKSGLPNDRFSAERPEGSISTLTIQRTEQRDSAMYRCASSSSGHRDTEAFFGQGTRLTVV.

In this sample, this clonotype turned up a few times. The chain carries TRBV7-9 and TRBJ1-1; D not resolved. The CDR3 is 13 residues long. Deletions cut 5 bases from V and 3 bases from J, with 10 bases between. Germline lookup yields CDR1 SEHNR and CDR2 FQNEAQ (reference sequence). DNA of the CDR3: TGTGCCAGCAGCGCCGCAGGATACACTGAAGCTTTCTTT. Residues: CASSAAGYTEAFF.

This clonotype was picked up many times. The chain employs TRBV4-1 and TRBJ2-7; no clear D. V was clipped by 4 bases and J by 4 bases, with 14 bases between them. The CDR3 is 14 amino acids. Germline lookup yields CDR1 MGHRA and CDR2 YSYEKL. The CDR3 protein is CASSPQETQYEQYF. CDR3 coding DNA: TGCGCCAGCAGCCCCCAGGAGACACAATACGAGCAGTACTTC.

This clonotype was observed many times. As DNA, the CDR3 is TGTGCCAGCAGTTTATTTGGCGGGACTTCGCCAGATACGCAGTATTTT. Translated: CASSLFGGTSPDTQYF. The rearrangement joins TRBV28 to TRBJ2-3; D possibly corresponds to TRBD2 (6 bases). The CDR3 is 16 residues long. The V and J ends lost 1 base and 4 bases respectively, with 15 bases between them. Germline V gene lookup returns CDR1 MDHEN and CDR2 SYDVKM.

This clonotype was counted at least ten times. This CDR3 reads CASSWAQGSETDTQYF. In DNA form, the CDR3 reads TGTGCCAGCAGTTGGGCTCAGGGAAGTGAGACAGATACGCAGTATTTT. This sequence joins TRBV6-6 and TRBJ2-3, with D perhaps TRBD1 (5 bases). Trimming removed 4 bases from V and 3 bases from J, with 17 bases in between. This CDR3 comprises 16 residues. The V gene's germline CDR1 is MNHNY and CDR2 SVGAGI (reference sequence).

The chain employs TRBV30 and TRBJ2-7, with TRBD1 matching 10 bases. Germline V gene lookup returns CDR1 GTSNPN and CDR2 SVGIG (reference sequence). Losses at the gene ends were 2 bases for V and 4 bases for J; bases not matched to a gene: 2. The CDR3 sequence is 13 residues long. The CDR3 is CAWSRTGGYEQYF. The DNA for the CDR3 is TGTGCCTGGAGTCGGACAGGGGGGTACGAGCAGTACTTC.

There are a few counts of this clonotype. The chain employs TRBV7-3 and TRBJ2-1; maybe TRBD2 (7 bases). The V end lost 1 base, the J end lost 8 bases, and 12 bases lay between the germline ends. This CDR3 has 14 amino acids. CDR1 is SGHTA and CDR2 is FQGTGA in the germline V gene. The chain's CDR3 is CASSLILGGDEQFF. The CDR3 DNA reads TGTGCCAGCAGCTTAATACTAGGGGGGGATGAGCAGTTCTTC.

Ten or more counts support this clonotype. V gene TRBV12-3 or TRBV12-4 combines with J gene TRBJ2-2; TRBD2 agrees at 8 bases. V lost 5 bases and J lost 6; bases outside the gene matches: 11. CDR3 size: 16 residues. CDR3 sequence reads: CASSNLGPGGAGELFF. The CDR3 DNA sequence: TGTGCCAGCAGTAACTTGGGCCCGGGAGGGGCCGGGGAGCTGTTTTTT.

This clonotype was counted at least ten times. CDR3 region: CASSLYGGTENQPQHF. In DNA, the CDR3 is TGTGCCAGCAGTTTATACGGTGGGACCGAAAATCAGCCCCAGCATTTT. The chain is built from TRBV28 and TRBJ1-5; D might be TRBD1 (5 bases). Germline V gives CDR1 MDHEN, CDR2 SYDVKM. V was shortened by 1 base and J by 4 bases, with 14 bases between the two germline ends. This CDR3 comprises 16 residues.

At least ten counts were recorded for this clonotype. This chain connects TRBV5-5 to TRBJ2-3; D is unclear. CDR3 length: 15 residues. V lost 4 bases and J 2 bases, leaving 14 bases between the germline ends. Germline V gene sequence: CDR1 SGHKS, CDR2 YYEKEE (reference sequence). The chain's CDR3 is CASSPPVGDTDTQYF. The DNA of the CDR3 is TGTGCCAGCAGCCCGCCCGTAGGCGACACAGATACGCAGTATTTT.

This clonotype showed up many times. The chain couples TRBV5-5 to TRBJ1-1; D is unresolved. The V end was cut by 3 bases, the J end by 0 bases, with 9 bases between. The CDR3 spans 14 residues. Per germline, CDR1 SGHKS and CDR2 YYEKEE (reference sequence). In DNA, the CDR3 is TGTGCCAGCAGCTGGGGAGACATGAACACTGAAGCTTTCTTT. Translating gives CASSWGDMNTEAFF.

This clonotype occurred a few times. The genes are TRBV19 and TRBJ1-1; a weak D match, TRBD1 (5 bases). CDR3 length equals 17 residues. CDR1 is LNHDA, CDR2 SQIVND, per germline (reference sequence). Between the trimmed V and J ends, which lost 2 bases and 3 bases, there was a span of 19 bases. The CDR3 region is CASSIYVPARGDTEAFF. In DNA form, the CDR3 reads TGTGCCAGTAGTATATACGTTCCCGCGCGGGGGGACACTGAAGCTTTCTTT.

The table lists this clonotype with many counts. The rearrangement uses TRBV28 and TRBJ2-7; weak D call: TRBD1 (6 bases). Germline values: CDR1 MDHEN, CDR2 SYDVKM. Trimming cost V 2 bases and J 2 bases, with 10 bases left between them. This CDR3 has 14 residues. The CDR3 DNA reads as TGTGCCAGCAGTTTACAGGGGATCCCCTACGAGCAGTACTTC. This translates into CASSLQGIPYEQYF. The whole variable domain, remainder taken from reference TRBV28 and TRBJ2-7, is DVKVTQSSRYLVKRTGEKVFLECVQDMDHENMFWYRQDPGLGLRLIYFSYDVKMKEKGDIPEGYSVSREKKERFSLILESASTNQTSMYLCASSLQGIPYEQYFGPGTRLTVT.

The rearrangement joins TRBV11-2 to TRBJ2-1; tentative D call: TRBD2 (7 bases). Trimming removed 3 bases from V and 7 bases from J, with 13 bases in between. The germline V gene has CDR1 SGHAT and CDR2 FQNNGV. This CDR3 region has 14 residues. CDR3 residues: CASSFREGGNEQFF. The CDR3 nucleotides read TGTGCCAGCAGCTTTCGCGAGGGGGGGAATGAGCAGTTCTTC.

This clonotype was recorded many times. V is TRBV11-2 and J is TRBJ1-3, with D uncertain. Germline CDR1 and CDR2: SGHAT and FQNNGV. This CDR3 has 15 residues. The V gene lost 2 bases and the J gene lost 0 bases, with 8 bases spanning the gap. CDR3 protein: CASSLSYSSGNTIYF. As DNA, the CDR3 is TGTGCCAGCAGCTTAAGCTACAGCTCTGGAAACACCATATATTTT. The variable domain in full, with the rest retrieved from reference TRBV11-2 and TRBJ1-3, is EAGVAQSPRYKIIEKRQSVAFWCNPISGHATLYWYQQILGQGPKLLIQFQNNGVVDDSQLPKDRFSAERLKGVDSTLKIQPAKLEDSAVYLCASSLSYSSGNTIYFGEGSWLTVV.

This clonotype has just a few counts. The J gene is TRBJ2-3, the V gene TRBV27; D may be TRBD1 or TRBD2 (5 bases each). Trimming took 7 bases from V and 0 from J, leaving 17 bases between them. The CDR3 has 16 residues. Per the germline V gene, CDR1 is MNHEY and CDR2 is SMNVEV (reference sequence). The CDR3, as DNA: TGTGCCAGCAACACGCGGTGGGGGAAAAGCACAGATACGCAGTATTTT. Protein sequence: CASNTRWGKSTDTQYF.